One sample yielded the 20 T cell receptor beta chains listed below, sequenced in a study of blood T cell repertoires in COVID-19. Generated by immunoSEQ multiplex PCR, the TCRdb table keeps only in-frame clones and is missing some. The sample has about 170,000 clones, approximately 80% seen once; the top ten hold about 20%. The material sequenced was peripheral blood. The receptors here all came from a woman older than 75 with acute or convalescent COVID-19.

This clone has only a few counts. The chain recombines TRBV5-6 with TRBJ2-1; TRBD2 is a possible D gene (5 bases). This CDR3 comprises 12 residues. V gave up 4 bases and J gave up 7 bases, with 9 bases separating them. Germline V gene lookup returns CDR1 SGHDT and CDR2 YYEEEE. The CDR3 region has the DNA TGTGCCAGCAGCCCCACTAGAAATGAGCAGTTCTTC. This translates into CASSPTRNEQFF.

The chain has TRBV19 and TRBJ2-7; D possibly corresponds to TRBD2 (5 bases). CDR3 length equals 15 residues. Looked up from germline, CDR1 is LNHDA and CDR2 is SQIVND (reference sequence). V was shortened by 2 bases and J by 2 bases, with 13 bases between the two germline ends. This CDR3 reads CASSILASPPYEQYF. CDR3 coding DNA: TGTGCCAGTAGTATACTCGCTAGCCCTCCCTACGAGCAGTACTTC.

In this sample, this clone turned up many times. The V gene is TRBV30, the J gene TRBJ1-1; no firm D call. The V end was cut by 4 bases, the J end by 3 bases, with 12 bases between. The germline gives CDR1 GTSNPN, CDR2 SVGIG (reference sequence). The CDR3 consists of 13 residues. The DNA for the CDR3 is TGTGCCTGGACGTGGGAGGGCTACACTGAAGCTTTCTTT. Its translation: CAWTWEGYTEAFF.

The chain has TRBV5-5 and TRBJ2-5; D remains unclear. The CDR3 is 13 residues long. Trimming shortened V by 0 bases and J by 4 bases, and 7 bases separated the two germline ends. Germline loops: CDR1 SGHKS, CDR2 YYEKEE (reference sequence). DNA of the CDR3: TGTGCCAGCAGCTTGGCAGTCCGAGAGACCCAGTACTTC. The encoded protein is CASSLAVRETQYF.

As for this clone: This likely traces to a read error, being one base from a far larger clone. The V gene is TRBV28, the J gene TRBJ2-7; 10 nucleotides align to TRBD1. After removal of 11 bases from V and 6 bases from J, the junction contained 13 bases not matched to a gene. Germline V gene lookup returns CDR1 MDHEN and CDR2 SYDVKM. CDR3 length: 14 amino acids. The CDR3 DNA sequence: TGTGCCTGCACTCCGGGACAGGGGCTATCCGAGCAGTACTTC. Translated: CACTPGQGLSEQYF.

The CDR3 protein is CASSLGEAGGELFF. The CDR3 nucleotides are TGCGCCAGCAGCTTGGGAGAGGCGGGCGGGGAGCTGTTTTTT. The V and J genes are TRBV5-1 and TRBJ2-2, with a weak D call TRBD2 (5 bases). This CDR3 contains 14 residues. Germline V gives CDR1 SGHRS, CDR2 YFSETQ. V was shortened by 0 bases and J by 7 bases, with 10 bases between the two germline ends.

This clone appeared a single time. The rearrangement joins TRBV6-2 or TRBV6-3 to TRBJ2-2; 10 bases align to TRBD2. The V gene's germline CDR1 is MNHEY and CDR2 SVGEGT. The CDR3 loop spans 16 amino acids. With 2 bases clipped from V and 6 bases from J, the junction kept 6 bases outside the gene matches. Here the CDR3 reads CASSYLAGVASGELFF. The CDR3 DNA reads TGTGCCAGCAGTTACCTAGCGGGAGTGGCTTCCGGGGAGCTGTTTTTT.

This sequence joins TRBV5-1 and TRBJ2-1, with D possibly TRBD2 on 6 matching bases. The CDR3 has 15 amino acids. CDR1 SGHRS and CDR2 YFSETQ come from the germline V gene. V was cut by 0 bases and J by 4 bases, with 11 bases left in between. CDR3 residues: CASSLVGAGYNEQFF. The CDR3 DNA reads as TGCGCCAGCAGCTTGGTCGGAGCGGGTTACAATGAGCAGTTCTTC.

The chain recombines TRBV7-2 with TRBJ1-2; 8 bases line up with TRBD1. From germline, CDR1 is SGHTA and CDR2 FQGNSA. Losses at the gene ends were 5 bases for V and 2 bases for J; bases not matched to a gene: 4. There are 14 residues in the CDR3. The CDR3 nucleotides read TGTGCCAGCAGCCCCAGGGGGCTGAACTATGGCTACACCTTC. Its translation: CASSPRGLNYGYTF.

The chain employs TRBV27 and TRBJ1-1; 7 bases align to TRBD1. The CDR3 contains 13 residues. CDR1 is MNHEY and CDR2 is SMNVEV in the germline V gene (reference sequence). V lost 5 bases, J lost 6 bases, and 6 bases stayed unmatched. The CDR3 DNA follows: TGTGCCAGCAGTCTCCGGACAGGAGCTGAAGCTTTCTTT. It codes for CASSLRTGAEAFF.

The rearrangement joins TRBV5-1 to TRBJ2-3; TRBD1 might be the D (5 bases). The V and J ends lost 3 bases and 2 bases respectively, with 16 bases between them. Germline CDR1 and CDR2: SGHRS and YFSETQ. The CDR3 consists of 16 residues. The CDR3: CASSSLSRGSTDTQYF. The CDR3 bases are TGCGCCAGCAGCTCTCTGTCAAGGGGCTCCACAGATACGCAGTATTTT.

The rearrangement links TRBV30 to TRBJ1-4; 11 bases align to TRBD1. This CDR3 has 15 amino acids. The germline CDR1 and CDR2 sequences are GTSNPN and SVGIG (reference sequence). V gave up 2 bases and J gave up 7 bases; unmatched junction bases: 6. CDR3 DNA sequence: TGTGCCTGGAGTCGGACAGGGGGCGGTAGTGAAAAACTGTTTTTT. Translating gives CAWSRTGGGSEKLFF.

This clone came up a few times. This sequence joins TRBV5-8 and TRBJ2-7, with a tentative D call TRBD1 (5 bases). Trimming cost V 4 bases and J 6 bases, with 17 bases left between them. This CDR3 is 14 amino acids long. The V gene's germline CDR1 is SGHTS and CDR2 YDEGEE. The CDR3 region has the DNA TGTGCCAGCAGCCGTTCGGCCAGGGCCGGCGAGCAGTACTTC. Protein: CASSRSARAGEQYF.

The CDR3, as DNA: TGTGCCTGGAGTGGCGTCTTTGCGAGATCAACTAATGAAAAACTGTTTTTT. This gives the protein CAWSGVFARSTNEKLFF. The chain recombines TRBV30 with TRBJ1-4, with no clear D. This CDR3 region has 17 residues. V was trimmed by 1 base and J by 0 bases, leaving 15 bases between them. Germline CDR1 is GTSNPN and CDR2 is SVGIG (reference sequence).

The table lists this clone with a few counts. The chain carries TRBV18 and TRBJ2-1, with 8 bases lining up with TRBD2. The CDR3 sequence is 14 residues long. Germline loops: CDR1 KGHSH, CDR2 LQKENI. J gave up 4 bases and V 3 bases, and 2 bases lay outside the gene matches. CDR3 sequence reads: CASSPAGGYNEQFF. As DNA, the CDR3 is TGTGCCAGCTCACCGGCGGGAGGTTACAATGAGCAGTTCTTC.

The rearrangement links TRBV6-5 to TRBJ1-3; D call uncertain. This CDR3 is 14 amino acids long. V dropped 6 bases and J dropped 4 bases, with 13 bases sitting between them. Germline V gene lookup returns CDR1 MNHEY and CDR2 SVGAGI. The CDR3 protein is CASRSTLTGNTIYF. The CDR3 DNA reads as TGTGCCAGCAGGTCGACTTTAACCGGAAACACCATATATTTT.

In this sample, this clone turned up a few times. The genes are TRBV7-9 and TRBJ2-3; TRBD2 might be the D (5 bases). This CDR3 has 15 residues. V lost 5 bases, J lost 3 bases, and 15 bases lay in between. Germline lookup yields CDR1 SEHNR and CDR2 FQNEAQ (reference sequence). The CDR3 DNA is TGTGCCAGCAGCCCCAGTGGGAGAAGGACAGATACGCAGTATTTT. It specifies CASSPSGRRTDTQYF.

The chain links TRBV5-4 to TRBJ2-3, with 10 positions matching TRBD2. The CDR3 is made up of 15 amino acids. Losses at the gene ends were 4 bases for V and 1 base for J; bases not matched to a gene: 3. CDR1 and CDR2 from the germline V gene are SGHNT and YYREEE (reference sequence). CDR3 nucleotides: TGTGCCAGCAGCCCCGGACTAGCGGGCACAGATACGCAGTATTTT. Amino acids: CASSPGLAGTDTQYF.

V usage is TRBV5-8 and J usage is TRBJ2-6; a possible D gene is TRBD1 (6 bases). This CDR3 has 17 residues. The ends were cut back, 3 bases at V and 5 bases at J, with 18 bases in the middle. Germline lookup yields CDR1 SGHTS and CDR2 YDEGEE. CDR3 in amino acids: CASSSWGQMIWANVLTF. The CDR3 DNA follows: TGTGCCAGCAGCTCATGGGGACAAATGATCTGGGCCAACGTCCTGACTTTC.

The chain uses TRBV7-2 and TRBJ2-5; 12 nucleotides line up with TRBD2. J was trimmed by 5 bases and V by 6 bases; bases with no gene match: 7. The CDR3 is 15 amino acids. CDR1 and CDR2 (germline): SGHTA, FQGNSA. The CDR3 region is CASRFTSGRRETQYF. CDR3 bases: TGTGCCAGCAGATTCACTAGCGGGAGGAGGGAGACCCAGTACTTC.